This TCR beta chain was recorded in a study of PD-1 blockade in classical Hodgkin lymphoma. Findings and caveats of the study: According to reports, newly diagnosed patients had lower baseline TCR diversity than healthy donors, and relapsed/refractory patients had lower baseline TCR diversity still.

The table lists this clone with a count of one. No antigen is known for it. Method: immunoSEQ multiplex PCR; TCRdb's copy keeps in-frame clones and lacks some. The table lists tens of thousands of clones, more than 65% of them singletons. Time point here: cycle 4 day 1 (C4D1), after 5 to 7 weeks of nivolumab. Relapse after autologous stem cell transplantation occurred in every patient, and brentuximab vedotin exposure varied. The study recorded best responses of complete response, partial response or progressive disease. The CDR3 extends over 15 amino acids. CDR1 and CDR2 from the germline V gene are SGHRS and YFSETQ. The germline V and J ends were trimmed by 4 bases and 2 bases, with 16 bases remaining between them.

The TCR was taken from a human donor with classical Hodgkin lymphoma. This chain uses TRBV5-1 with TRBJ2-7, with D perhaps matching TRBD1 (6 bases). The source was peripheral blood mononuclear cells (PBMCs), collected before the fourth cycle of nivolumab. The chain's CDR3 is CASSIRDGGTYEQYF. As DNA, the CDR3 is TGCGCCAGCAGCATCCGGGATGGGGGCACCTACGAGCAGTACTTC. Full variable domain (rest looked up from reference TRBV5-1 and TRBJ2-7): KAGVTQTPRYLIKTRGQQVTLSCSPISGHRSVSWYQQTPGQGLQFLFEYFSETQRNKGNFPGRFSGRQFSNSRSEMNVSTLELGDSALYLCASSIRDGGTYEQYFGPGTRLTVT.